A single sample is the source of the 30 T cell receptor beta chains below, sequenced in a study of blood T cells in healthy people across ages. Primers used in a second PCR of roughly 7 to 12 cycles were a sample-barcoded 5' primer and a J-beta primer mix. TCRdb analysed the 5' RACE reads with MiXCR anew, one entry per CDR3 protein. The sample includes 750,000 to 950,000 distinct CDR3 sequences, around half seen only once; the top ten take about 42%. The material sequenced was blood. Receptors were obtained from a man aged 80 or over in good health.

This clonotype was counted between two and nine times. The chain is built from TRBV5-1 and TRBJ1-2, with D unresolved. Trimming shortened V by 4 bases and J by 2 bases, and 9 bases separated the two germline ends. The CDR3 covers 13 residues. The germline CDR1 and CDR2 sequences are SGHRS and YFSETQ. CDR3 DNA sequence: TGCGCCAGCAGCGAGGACGGAAACTATGGCTACACCTTC. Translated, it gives CASSEDGNYGYTF.

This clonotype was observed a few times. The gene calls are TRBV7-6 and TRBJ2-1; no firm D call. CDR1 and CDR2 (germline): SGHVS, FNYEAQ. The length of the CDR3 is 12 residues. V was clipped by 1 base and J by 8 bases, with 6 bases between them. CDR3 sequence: CASSLVADEQFF. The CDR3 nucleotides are TGTGCCAGCAGCTTAGTGGCTGATGAGCAGTTCTTC.

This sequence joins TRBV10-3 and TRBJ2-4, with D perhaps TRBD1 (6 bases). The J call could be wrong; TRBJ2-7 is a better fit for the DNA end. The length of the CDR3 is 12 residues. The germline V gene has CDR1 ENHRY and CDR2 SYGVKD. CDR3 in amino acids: CATMSGGNEQYF. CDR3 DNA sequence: TGTGCCACCATGTCTGGGGGCAACGAGCAGTACTTC.

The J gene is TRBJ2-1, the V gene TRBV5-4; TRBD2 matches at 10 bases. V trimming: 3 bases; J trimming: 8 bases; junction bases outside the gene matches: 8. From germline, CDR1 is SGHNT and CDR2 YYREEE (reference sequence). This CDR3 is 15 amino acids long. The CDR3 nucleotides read TGTGCCAGCAGCTCCGGACTAGCGGTATATGATGAGCAGTTCTTC. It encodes CASSSGLAVYDEQFF.

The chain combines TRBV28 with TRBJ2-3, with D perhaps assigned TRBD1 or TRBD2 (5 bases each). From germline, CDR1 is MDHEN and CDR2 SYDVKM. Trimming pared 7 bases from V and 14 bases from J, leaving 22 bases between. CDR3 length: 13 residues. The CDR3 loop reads CASTSQGDGVAYF. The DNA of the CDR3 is TGTGCCAGCACCAGCCAAGGGGACGGAGTCGCGTATTTT.

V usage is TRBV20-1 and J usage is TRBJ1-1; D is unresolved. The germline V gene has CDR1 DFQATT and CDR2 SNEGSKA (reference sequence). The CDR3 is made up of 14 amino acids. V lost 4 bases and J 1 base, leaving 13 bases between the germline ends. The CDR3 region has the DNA TGCAGTGCTATACACAGAGTAGGGAACACTGAAGCTTTCTTT. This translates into CSAIHRVGNTEAFF.

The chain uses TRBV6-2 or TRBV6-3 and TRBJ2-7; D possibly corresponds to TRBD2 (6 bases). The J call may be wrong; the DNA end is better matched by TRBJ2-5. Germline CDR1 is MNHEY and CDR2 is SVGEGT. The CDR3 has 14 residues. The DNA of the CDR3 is TGTGCCAGCAGTTACGGAGGGGCGCGTGAGACCCAGTACTTC. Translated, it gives CASSYGGARETQYF.

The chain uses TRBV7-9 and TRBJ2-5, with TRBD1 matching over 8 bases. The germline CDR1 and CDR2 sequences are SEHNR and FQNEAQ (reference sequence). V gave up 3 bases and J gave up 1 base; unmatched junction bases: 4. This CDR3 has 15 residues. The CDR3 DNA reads TGTGCCAGCAGCTTGCGACAGGGGCCCCAAGAGACCCAGTACTTC. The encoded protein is CASSLRQGPQETQYF.

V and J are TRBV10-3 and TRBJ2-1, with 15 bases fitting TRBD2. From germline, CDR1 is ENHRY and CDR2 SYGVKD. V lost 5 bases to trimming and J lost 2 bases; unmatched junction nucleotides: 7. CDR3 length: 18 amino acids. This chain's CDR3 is CAISTGLAGGPTYNEQFF. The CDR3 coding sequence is TGTGCCATCAGTACTGGACTAGCGGGAGGGCCCACCTACAATGAGCAGTTCTTC.

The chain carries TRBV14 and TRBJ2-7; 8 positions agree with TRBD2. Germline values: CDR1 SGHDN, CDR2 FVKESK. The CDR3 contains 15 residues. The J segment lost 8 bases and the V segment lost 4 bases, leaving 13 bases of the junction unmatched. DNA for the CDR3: TGTGCCAGCAGCCCGGAAGCGGGAGAGGGCTGGAAGCAGTACTTC. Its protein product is CASSPEAGEGWKQYF.

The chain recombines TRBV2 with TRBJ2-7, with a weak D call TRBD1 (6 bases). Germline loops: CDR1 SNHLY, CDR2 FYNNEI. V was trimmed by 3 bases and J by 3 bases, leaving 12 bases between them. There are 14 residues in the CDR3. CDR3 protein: CASSENRDIYEQYF. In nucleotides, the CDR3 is TGTGCCAGCAGTGAGAACAGGGACATCTACGAGCAGTACTTC.

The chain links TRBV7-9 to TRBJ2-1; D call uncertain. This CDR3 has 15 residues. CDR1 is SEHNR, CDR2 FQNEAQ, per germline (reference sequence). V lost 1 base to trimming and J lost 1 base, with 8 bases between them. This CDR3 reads CASSLGSVSYNEQFF. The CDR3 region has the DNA TGTGCCAGCAGCTTAGGGTCGGTATCCTACAATGAGCAGTTCTTC.

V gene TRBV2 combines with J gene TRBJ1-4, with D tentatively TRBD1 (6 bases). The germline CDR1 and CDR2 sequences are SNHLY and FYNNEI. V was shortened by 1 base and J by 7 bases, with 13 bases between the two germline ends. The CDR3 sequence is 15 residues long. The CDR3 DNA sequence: TGTGCCAGCAGTGAAGGGCCGGGACACATTGAAAAACTGTTTTTT. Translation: CASSEGPGHIEKLFF.

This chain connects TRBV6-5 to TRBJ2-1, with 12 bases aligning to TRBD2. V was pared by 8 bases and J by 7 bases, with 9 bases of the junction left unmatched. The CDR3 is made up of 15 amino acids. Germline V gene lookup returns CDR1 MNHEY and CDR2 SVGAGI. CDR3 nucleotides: TGTGCCAGCGGCGAGACTAGCGGGAGAAAAAATGAGCAGTTCTTC. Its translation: CASGETSGRKNEQFF.

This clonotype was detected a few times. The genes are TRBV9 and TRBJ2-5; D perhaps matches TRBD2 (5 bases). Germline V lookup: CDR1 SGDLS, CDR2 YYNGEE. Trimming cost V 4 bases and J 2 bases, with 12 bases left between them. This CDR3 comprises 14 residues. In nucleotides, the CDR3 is TGTGCCAGCAGCCCCCGACTACTTCAAGAGACCCAGTACTTC. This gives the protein CASSPRLLQETQYF. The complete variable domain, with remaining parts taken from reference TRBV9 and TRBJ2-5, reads DSGVTQTPKHLITATGQRVTLRCSPRSGDLSVYWYQQSLDQGLQFLIQYYNGEERAKGNILERFSAQQFPDLHSELNLSSLELGDSALYFCASSPRLLQETQYFGPGTRLLVL.

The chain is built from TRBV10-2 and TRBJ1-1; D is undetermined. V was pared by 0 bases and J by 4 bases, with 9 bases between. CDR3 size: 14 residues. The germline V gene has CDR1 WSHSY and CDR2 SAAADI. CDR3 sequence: CASSESTRGTEAFF. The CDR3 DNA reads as TGCGCCAGCAGTGAGTCGACGCGTGGCACTGAAGCTTTCTTT.

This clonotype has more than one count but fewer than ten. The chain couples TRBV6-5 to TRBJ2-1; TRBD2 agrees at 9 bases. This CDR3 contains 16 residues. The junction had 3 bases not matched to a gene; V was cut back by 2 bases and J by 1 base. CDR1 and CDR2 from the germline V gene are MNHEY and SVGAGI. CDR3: CASSYLSGSSYNEQFF. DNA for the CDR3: TGTGCCAGCAGTTACCTTAGCGGGAGTTCCTACAATGAGCAGTTCTTC.

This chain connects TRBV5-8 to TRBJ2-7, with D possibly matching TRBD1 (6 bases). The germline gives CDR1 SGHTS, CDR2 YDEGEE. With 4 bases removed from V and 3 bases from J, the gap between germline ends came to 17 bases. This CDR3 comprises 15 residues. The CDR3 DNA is TGTGCCAGCAGCGTTCACAGGGTCGGGAACTACGAGCAGTACTTC. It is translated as CASSVHRVGNYEQYF.

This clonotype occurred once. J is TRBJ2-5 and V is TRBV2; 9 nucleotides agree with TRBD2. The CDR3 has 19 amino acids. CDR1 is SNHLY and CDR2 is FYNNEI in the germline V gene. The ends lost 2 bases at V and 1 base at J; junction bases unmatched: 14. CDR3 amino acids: CASSEPGLAGGRGQETQYF. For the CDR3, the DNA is TGTGCCAGCAGTGAACCGGGACTTGCGGGAGGGAGAGGCCAAGAGACCCAGTACTTC.

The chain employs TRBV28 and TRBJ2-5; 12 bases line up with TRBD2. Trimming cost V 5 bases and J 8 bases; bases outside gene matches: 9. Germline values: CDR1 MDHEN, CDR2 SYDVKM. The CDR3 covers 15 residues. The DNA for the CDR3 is TGTGCCAGCAGTACATCGACTAGCGGGGGTAATACCCAGTACTTC. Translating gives CASSTSTSGGNTQYF.

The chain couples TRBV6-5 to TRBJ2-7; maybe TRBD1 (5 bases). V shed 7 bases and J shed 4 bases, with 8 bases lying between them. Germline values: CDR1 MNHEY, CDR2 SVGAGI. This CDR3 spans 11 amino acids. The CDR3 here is CASKGKYEQYF. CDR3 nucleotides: TGTGCCAGCAAGGGGAAGTACGAGCAGTACTTC.

The CDR3 coding sequence is TGTGCCAGCAGTTATTCTAGTGACAGGGGGCTGAGTCAGCCCCAGCATTTT. Protein product: CASSYSSDRGLSQPQHF. V and J are TRBV6-6 and TRBJ1-5; 10 bases fit TRBD1. The CDR3 length is 17 residues. V lost 3 bases, J lost 6 bases, and 11 bases stayed unmatched. CDR1 is MNHNY, CDR2 SVGAGI, per germline (reference sequence).

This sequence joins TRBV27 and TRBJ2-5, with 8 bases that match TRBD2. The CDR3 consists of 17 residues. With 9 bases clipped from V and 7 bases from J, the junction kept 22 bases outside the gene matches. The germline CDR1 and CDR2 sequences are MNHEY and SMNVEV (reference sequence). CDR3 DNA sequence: TGTGCCAGTACAGGGCGAGGGGGTAGCGGGAATCTGAGGACCCAGTACTTC. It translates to CASTGRGGSGNLRTQYF.

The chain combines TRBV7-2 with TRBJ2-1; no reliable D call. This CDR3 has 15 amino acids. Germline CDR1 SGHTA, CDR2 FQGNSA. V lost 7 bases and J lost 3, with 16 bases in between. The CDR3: CASNPNGQIYNEQFF. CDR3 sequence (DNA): TGTGCCAGCAACCCAAATGGGCAGATCTACAATGAGCAGTTCTTC.

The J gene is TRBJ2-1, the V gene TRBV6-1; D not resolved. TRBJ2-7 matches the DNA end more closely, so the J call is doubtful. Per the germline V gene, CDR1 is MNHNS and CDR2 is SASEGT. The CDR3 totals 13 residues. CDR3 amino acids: CASSGGGYYEQYF. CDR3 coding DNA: TGTGCCAGCAGCGGCGGTGGCTACTATGAGCAGTACTTC.

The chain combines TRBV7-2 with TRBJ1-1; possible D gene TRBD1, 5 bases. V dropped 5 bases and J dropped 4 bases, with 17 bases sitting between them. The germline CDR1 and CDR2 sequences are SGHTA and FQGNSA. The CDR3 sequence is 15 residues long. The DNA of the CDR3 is TGTGCCAGCAGCCCAAGCGGCAGGAGGGGCACTGAAGCTTTCTTT. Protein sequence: CASSPSGRRGTEAFF. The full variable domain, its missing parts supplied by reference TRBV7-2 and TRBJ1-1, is GAGVSQSPSNKVTEKGKDVELRCDPISGHTALYWYRQSLGQGLEFLIYFQGNSAPDKSGLPSDRFSAERTGGSVSTLTIQRTQQEDSAVYLCASSPSGRRGTEAFFGQGTRLTVV.

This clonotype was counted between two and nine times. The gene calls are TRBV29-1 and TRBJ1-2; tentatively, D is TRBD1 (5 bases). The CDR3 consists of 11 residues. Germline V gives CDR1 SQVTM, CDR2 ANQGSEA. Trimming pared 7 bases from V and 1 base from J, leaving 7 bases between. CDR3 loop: CSAGGNYGYTF. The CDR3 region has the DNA TGCAGCGCGGGGGGTAACTATGGCTACACCTTC.

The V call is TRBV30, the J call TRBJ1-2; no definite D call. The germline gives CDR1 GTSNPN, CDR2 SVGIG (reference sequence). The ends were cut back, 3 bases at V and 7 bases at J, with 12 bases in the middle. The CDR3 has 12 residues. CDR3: CAWRLGQGGYTF. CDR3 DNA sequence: TGTGCCTGGAGGCTAGGTCAAGGTGGCTACACCTTC.

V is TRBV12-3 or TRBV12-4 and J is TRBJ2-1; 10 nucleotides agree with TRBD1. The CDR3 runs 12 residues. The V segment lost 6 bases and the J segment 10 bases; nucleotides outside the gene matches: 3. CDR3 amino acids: CASRTGGHEQFF. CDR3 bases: TGTGCCAGCAGGACAGGGGGCCACGAGCAGTTCTTC.

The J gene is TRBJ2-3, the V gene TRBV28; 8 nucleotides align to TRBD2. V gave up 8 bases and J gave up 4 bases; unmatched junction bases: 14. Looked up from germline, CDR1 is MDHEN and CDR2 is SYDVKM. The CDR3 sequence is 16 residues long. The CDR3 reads CASCYPSGSQPDTQYF. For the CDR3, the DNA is TGTGCCAGCTGTTACCCCAGCGGGAGCCAACCAGATACGCAGTATTTT. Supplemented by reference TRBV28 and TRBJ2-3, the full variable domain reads DVKVTQSSRYLVKRTGEKVFLECVQDMDHENMFWYRQDPGLGLRLIYFSYDVKMKEKGDIPEGYSVSREKKERFSLILESASTNQTSMYLCASCYPSGSQPDTQYFGPGTRLTVL.